This T cell receptor beta chain appears in the sequencing data of a study of blood T cell repertoires in COVID-19. In the study overall: There were acute and convalescent COVID-19 samples, and they came from the United States, Italy and Spain.

As processed by the authors: Amplification with reference gene primers provided the estimates of nucleated cell counts. Here immunoSEQ multiplex PCR was the method, and the copy in TCRdb shows in-frame clones only, minus some. V, J and clone size reflect that table, while D and trimming were determined from the DNA. In the table there are roughly 100,000 clones, 71% of which are singletons. The sequenced material came from peripheral blood. This receptor was identified in a human donor with acute or convalescent COVID-19. The donor label of this sample is uncertain.

The CDR3 sequence is CATLGGWGNTEAFF. DNA of the CDR3: TGTGCCACCCTGGGGGGTTGGGGAAACACTGAAGCTTTCTTT. The genes are TRBV27 and TRBJ1-1, with D perhaps matching TRBD1 (5 bases). Germline loops: CDR1 MNHEY, CDR2 SMNVEV (reference sequence). The germline V and J ends were trimmed by 10 bases and 2 bases, with 17 bases remaining between them. This CDR3 spans 14 amino acids.